This passage covers 30 T cell receptor beta chains from one sample sequenced in a study of T cell responses to AZD1222 COVID-19 vaccine. This table comes from immunoSEQ multiplex PCR, and its TCRdb copy is limited to in-frame clones, with some not included. The top ten clones hold approximately 5.5% of a sample with 150,000 to 200,000 clones, 90% to 95% of them seen once. This sample comprised peripheral blood, obtained 28 days after the second AZD1222 dose. The source is an adult who received the AZD1222 COVID-19 vaccine.

The rearrangement joins TRBV28 to TRBJ1-2, with 10 bases lining up with TRBD1. Germline lookup yields CDR1 MDHEN and CDR2 SYDVKM. After removal of 6 bases from V and 8 bases from J, the junction contained 12 bases not matched to a gene. The CDR3 covers 15 residues. For the CDR3, the DNA is TGTGCCAGCAGGTTCTTCGGACAGGGGGAGGGCGGCTACACCTTC. It translates to CASRFFGQGEGGYTF.

V is TRBV4-1 and J is TRBJ2-1; TRBD1 aligns across 7 bases. Germline V CDR1 and CDR2: MGHRA, YSYEKL. Trimming cost V 8 bases and J 8 bases; bases outside gene matches: 15. This CDR3 is built from 15 residues. The DNA of the CDR3 is TGCGCCAGCCGACAGGGCCCAATTCAATTCGATGAGCAGTTCTTC. This translates into CASRQGPIQFDEQFF.

The V gene is TRBV5-3, the J gene TRBJ2-3; TRBD2 matches 8 bases. TRBV5-3 is given ORF status, its function remaining uncertain. This CDR3 comprises 15 residues. Losses at the gene ends were 10 bases for V and 3 bases for J; bases not matched to a gene: 13. Here the CDR3 DNA reads TGTGCCCGAACCCGAGGACGGGAGGGGACAGATACGCAGTATTTT. Translation gives CARTRGREGTDTQYF.

The chain carries TRBV5-1 and TRBJ1-1; 8 nucleotides align to TRBD1. Germline V gene lookup returns CDR1 SGHRS and CDR2 YFSETQ. The V gene end was trimmed by 3 bases and the J gene end by 2 bases; junction bases not matched to a gene: 6. This CDR3 is built from 15 residues. The DNA of the CDR3 is TGCGCCAGCAGCTCTGCAGGACAGGGTAACACTGAAGCTTTCTTT. This gives the protein CASSSAGQGNTEAFF. The complete variable domain, with remaining parts taken from reference TRBV5-1 and TRBJ1-1, reads KAGVTQTPRYLIKTRGQQVTLSCSPISGHRSVSWYQQTPGQGLQFLFEYFSETQRNKGNFPGRFSGRQFSNSRSEMNVSTLELGDSALYLCASSSAGQGNTEAFFGQGTRLTVV.

The chain links TRBV6-5 to TRBJ1-2; a weak D match, TRBD1 (6 bases). The V gene's germline CDR1 is MNHEY and CDR2 SVGAGI. This CDR3 is built from 14 residues. Trimming took off 4 bases at V and 9 bases at J, with 18 bases between the two ends. The chain's CDR3 is CASSSWPGHGSYTF. The DNA for the CDR3 is TGTGCCAGCAGTTCCTGGCCGGGACACGGAAGCTACACCTTC.

The rearrangement links TRBV27 to TRBJ1-1; no reliable D call. The V gene's germline CDR1 is MNHEY and CDR2 SMNVEV (reference sequence). Trimming took 0 bases from V and 3 from J, leaving 5 bases between them. This CDR3 is built from 13 residues. In DNA form, the CDR3 reads TGTGCCAGCAGTTTATCGCCGTACACTGAAGCTTTCTTT. Its translation is CASSLSPYTEAFF.

This clone was recorded only once. The rearrangement links TRBV4-1 to TRBJ2-2, with 9 bases aligning to TRBD1. CDR1 MGHRA and CDR2 YSYEKL come from the germline V gene. V shed 2 bases, J shed 3 bases, and the junction held 4 bases outside the gene matches. The CDR3 contains 16 residues. The CDR3 nucleotides read TGCGCCAGCAGCCAATCTGGGACAGGGTACACCGGGGAGCTGTTTTTT. Its protein product is CASSQSGTGYTGELFF.

The chain has TRBV6-5 and TRBJ2-7; 13 bases are shared with TRBD2. Per the germline V gene, CDR1 is MNHEY and CDR2 is SVGAGI. This CDR3 is 15 amino acids long. The V gene end was trimmed by 6 bases and the J gene end by 4 bases; junction bases not matched to a gene: 6. The CDR3 spells CASRPGTSGMYEQYF. The CDR3 nucleotides read TGTGCCAGCAGGCCAGGGACTAGCGGGATGTACGAGCAGTACTTC.

This chain connects TRBV5-6 to TRBJ2-7; a weak D match, TRBD2 (7 bases). Trimming took 5 bases from V and 1 from J, leaving 19 bases between them. Germline assignment: CDR1 SGHDT and CDR2 YYEEEE. The CDR3 is 16 residues long. As DNA, the CDR3 is TGTGCCAGCAGTTTGTGGAGGGGGGGATCATCCTACGAGCAGTACTTC. Protein: CASSLWRGGSSYEQYF.

The chain uses TRBV28 and TRBJ1-1; TRBD1 agrees at 7 bases. The CDR3 is 15 residues long. The ends lost 2 bases at V and 1 base at J; junction bases unmatched: 4. Germline CDR1 reads MDHEN; CDR2 reads SYDVKM. Here the CDR3 DNA reads TGTGCCAGCAGTTTACCAAAGGGGGCGAACACTGAAGCTTTCTTT. Translation gives CASSLPKGANTEAFF.

The chain recombines TRBV29-1 with TRBJ2-7; no clear D. The CDR3 has 11 amino acids. Trimming took off 4 bases at V and 3 bases at J, with 7 bases between the two ends. CDR1 and CDR2 (germline): SQVTM, ANQGSEA. The CDR3 coding sequence is TGCAGCGTTGTGTGGCGCTACGAGCAGTACTTC. The encoded protein is CSVVWRYEQYF.

The genes are TRBV3-1 (or the pseudogene TRBV3-2) and TRBJ2-1; D is possibly TRBD1 or TRBD2 (5 bases each). This CDR3 spans 13 amino acids. The V end was cut by 4 bases, the J end by 8 bases, with 12 bases between. CDR1 is LGHDT, CDR2 YNNKEL, per germline (reference sequence). The CDR3 DNA is TGTGCCAGCAGCCCCTCCGAGGGGTATGAGCAGTTCTTC. Translating it yields CASSPSEGYEQFF.

The chain links TRBV11-2 to TRBJ2-5, with 15 nucleotides matching TRBD2. This CDR3 spans 19 amino acids. Trimming cost V 5 bases and J 5 bases; bases outside gene matches: 15. Per the germline V gene, CDR1 is SGHAT and CDR2 is FQNNGV. The CDR3 here is CASSPVGTSGRLRGETQYF. The CDR3 DNA reads TGTGCCAGCAGCCCAGTCGGGACTAGCGGGAGGCTCCGGGGGGAGACCCAGTACTTC.

The J gene is TRBJ2-2, the V gene TRBV5-4; possibly TRBD1 or TRBD2 for D (5 bases each). The CDR3 spans 15 residues. Germline lookup yields CDR1 SGHNT and CDR2 YYREEE (reference sequence). The ends were cut back, 2 bases at V and 6 bases at J, with 14 bases in the middle. The CDR3, as DNA: TGTGCCAGCAGCTTTGGGTGGGGGTCGGCCGGGGAGCTGTTTTTT. Translating gives CASSFGWGSAGELFF.

V is TRBV6-5 and J is TRBJ2-4; D is unclear. Germline-derived CDR1 and CDR2 are MNHEY and SVGAGI. Trimming left V 2 bases short and J 1 base short, with 12 bases between. The CDR3 is 16 residues long. CDR3 sequence: CASSYDFGSAKNIQYF. In DNA, the CDR3 is TGTGCCAGCAGTTACGATTTTGGGTCGGCCAAAAACATTCAGTACTTC.

CDR3 protein: CASSPIVPSGEQYF. DNA for the CDR3: TGCGCCAGCAGCCCGATTGTTCCTTCCGGCGAGCAGTACTTC. The chain links TRBV5-1 to TRBJ2-7; D is ambiguous. CDR3 size: 14 residues. The germline V gene has CDR1 SGHRS and CDR2 YFSETQ. V lost 4 bases and J 6 bases, leaving 17 bases between the germline ends.

The chain joins TRBV18 to TRBJ2-7, with 7 bases aligning to TRBD1. The J segment lost 0 bases and the V segment lost 4 bases, leaving 3 bases of the junction unmatched. Germline assignment: CDR1 KGHSH and CDR2 LQKENI. The CDR3 totals 14 residues. The CDR3 sequence: CASSRDRLSYEQYF. In nucleotides, the CDR3 is TGTGCCAGCTCACGGGACAGACTCTCCTACGAGCAGTACTTC.

The V call is TRBV19, the J call TRBJ2-1, with 10 positions matching TRBD2. The germline V gene encodes CDR1 LNHDA and CDR2 SQIVND (reference sequence). Trimming removed 6 bases from V and 6 bases from J; junction bases left unmatched: 8. This CDR3 is built from 15 residues. As DNA, the CDR3 is TGTGCCAGTAGGGCCGGGACTAGCGCCCCCAATGAGCAGTTCTTC. Translated, it gives CASRAGTSAPNEQFF.

The chain joins TRBV2 to TRBJ2-7, with 12 bases matching TRBD2. Trimming took 4 bases from V and 4 from J; bases not matched to a gene: 11. The germline CDR1 and CDR2 sequences are SNHLY and FYNNEI. This CDR3 comprises 17 residues. CDR3 protein: CASSGWAAGTSGYEQYF. The CDR3 DNA follows: TGTGCCAGCAGTGGTTGGGCCGCTGGGACTAGCGGGTACGAGCAGTACTTC.

Only a few counts were recorded for this clone. The V gene is TRBV12-3 or TRBV12-4, the J gene TRBJ1-5; D is perhaps TRBD1 (5 bases). The CDR3 has 13 amino acids. Trimming left V 6 bases short and J 4 bases short, with 10 bases between. CDR3 protein: CASRAGRNQPQHF. For the CDR3, the DNA is TGTGCCAGCAGGGCGGGACGAAATCAGCCCCAGCATTTT.

The rearrangement uses TRBV27 and TRBJ1-4, with D tentatively TRBD1 (5 bases). The CDR3 has 15 residues. In germline, CDR1 is MNHEY, CDR2 SMNVEV (reference sequence). V was shortened by 5 bases and J by 7 bases, with 17 bases between the two germline ends. In DNA form, the CDR3 reads TGTGCCAGCAGTCCCGCCCCAGGGTTGAGTGAAAAACTGTTTTTT. This sequence encodes CASSPAPGLSEKLFF.

The chain has TRBV4-2 and TRBJ2-1; 8 positions agree with TRBD2. Looked up from germline, CDR1 is LGHNA and CDR2 is YNFKEQ. CDR3 length: 15 residues. The V and J ends lost 1 base and 4 bases, in that order; junction bases with no gene match: 3. CDR3 nucleotides: TGTGCCAGCAGCCAAGGGGCGGGAGGATACAATGAGCAGTTCTTC. Its protein is CASSQGAGGYNEQFF.

V is TRBV2 and J is TRBJ1-1, with no clear D. CDR1 SNHLY and CDR2 FYNNEI come from the germline V gene. The CDR3 consists of 11 residues. V lost 3 bases and J 5 bases, leaving 4 bases between the germline ends. The CDR3 sequence: CASSDYTEAFF. The CDR3 coding sequence is TGTGCCAGCAGTGACTATACTGAAGCTTTCTTT.

V is TRBV18 and J is TRBJ2-2, with a possible D match to TRBD2 (5 bases). The CDR3 covers 13 residues. V lost 4 bases and J lost 4, with 7 bases in between. The germline gives CDR1 KGHSH, CDR2 LQKENI. CDR3 in amino acids: CASSRGATGELFF. The CDR3 DNA sequence: TGTGCCAGCTCACGGGGAGCCACCGGGGAGCTGTTTTTT.

This clone was found once. This rearrangement joins TRBV28 to TRBJ1-2; D unresolved. Trimming took off 5 bases at V and 11 bases at J, with 21 bases between the two ends. Per the germline V gene, CDR1 is MDHEN and CDR2 is SYDVKM. The CDR3 is 14 residues long. CDR3 DNA: TGTGCCAGCAGTCCCAACCGTGAAGCTCCTTTGTACACCTTC. Protein sequence: CASSPNREAPLYTF.

The CDR3 reads CASSQGFDRGLGNTEAFF. In nucleotides, the CDR3 is TGTGCCAGCAGCCAAGGCTTCGACAGGGGGCTCGGGAACACTGAAGCTTTCTTT. This chain links TRBV4-2 with TRBJ1-1; 10 nucleotides match TRBD1. This CDR3 contains 18 residues. In germline, CDR1 is LGHNA, CDR2 YNFKEQ. J gave up 1 base and V 1 base, and 9 bases lay outside the gene matches.

The rearrangement links TRBV29-1 to TRBJ1-6; D not resolved. The CDR3 covers 13 residues. In germline, CDR1 is SQVTM, CDR2 ANQGSEA. V was clipped by 5 bases and J by 10 bases, with 15 bases between them. This chain's CDR3 is CSVSLEINSPLHF. The CDR3 DNA reads as TGCAGCGTTTCCTTAGAGATCAACTCACCCCTCCACTTT.

This chain uses TRBV6-2 or TRBV6-3 with TRBJ1-5; 7 bases match TRBD1. V trimming: 5 bases; J trimming: 3 bases; junction bases outside the gene matches: 4. This CDR3 is built from 14 residues. The germline V gene encodes CDR1 MNHEY and CDR2 SVGEGT. CDR3 region: CASSRGQPNQPQHF. CDR3 coding DNA: TGTGCCAGCAGTCGGGGACAGCCCAATCAGCCCCAGCATTTT.

The chain joins TRBV27 to TRBJ2-3; 7 bases agree with TRBD2. The CDR3 length is 18 residues. The germline V gene encodes CDR1 MNHEY and CDR2 SMNVEV (reference sequence). With 5 bases clipped from V and 3 bases from J, the junction kept 17 bases outside the gene matches. DNA of the CDR3: TGTGCCAGCAGTCCACGCCACTTAGCGGGTGCGGGGACAGATACGCAGTATTTT. The encoded protein is CASSPRHLAGAGTDTQYF.

The chain has TRBV30 and TRBJ2-7, with a possible D match to TRBD2 (7 bases). The CDR3 sequence is 12 residues long. From germline, CDR1 is GTSNPN and CDR2 SVGIG (reference sequence). Trimming removed 7 bases at V and 3 bases at J, with 13 bases between. The CDR3 coding sequence is TGTGCCTCTAGGGGGGGGAACTACGAGCAGTACTTC. Protein sequence: CASRGGNYEQYF.